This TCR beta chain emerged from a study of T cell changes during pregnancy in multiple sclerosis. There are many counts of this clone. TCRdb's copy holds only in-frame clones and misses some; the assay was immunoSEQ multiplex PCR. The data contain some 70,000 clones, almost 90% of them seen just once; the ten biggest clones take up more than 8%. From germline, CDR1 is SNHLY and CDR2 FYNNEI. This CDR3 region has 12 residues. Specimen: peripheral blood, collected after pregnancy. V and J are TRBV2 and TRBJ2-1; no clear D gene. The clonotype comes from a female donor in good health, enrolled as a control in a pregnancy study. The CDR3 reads CATESSYNEQFF. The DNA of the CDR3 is TGTGCTACTGAGAGCTCCTACAATGAGCAGTTCTTC.